This is a list of T cell receptor beta chains from one sample in a study of shared clonotypes between healthy human individuals. TCRdb keeps only in-frame clones here, not all; method: immunoSEQ multiplex PCR. Among roughly 650,000 clones listed, approximately 96% were seen once. Sequencing was done on a sample of naive CD8+ T cells sorted from blood. The receptor source for this set is a woman under 40 in good health. The CDR3 runs from the conserved cysteine through the conserved F or W. A D gene is named only where the DNA matches it firmly. The listing skips clone size in some rows; elsewhere it reads once, few, many or a size class.

v_call	j_call	d_call	clone_size	cdr3_nt	cdr3_aa
TRBV10-2	TRBJ2-7	.	.	TGCGCCAGCAGCCGAGGGGGTGCCTACGAGCAGTACTTC	CASSRGGAYEQYF
TRBV6-1	TRBJ2-7	.	.	TGTGCCAGCTTGCAGTACTACGAGCAGTACTTC	CASLQYYEQYF
TRBV5-5	TRBJ1-1	.	.	TGTGCCAGCGGATCGACCCCTATGAGTACTGGTCTCTTCTTT	CASGSTPMSTGLFF
TRBV7-2	TRBJ2-7	TRBD1	.	TGTGCCAGCAGCCAGGACAGGTCCTCCTACGAGCAGTACTTC	CASSQDRSSYEQYF
TRBV27	TRBJ2-7	TRBD2	.	TGTGCCAGCAGTTCAAGGACTAGCGCGTCGTACTACGAGCAGTACTTC	CASSSRTSASYYEQYF
TRBV2	TRBJ2-1	.	once	TGTGCCAGCAGTGAAGTTGTGGGAGCTTATGACGATGAGCAGTTCTTC	CASSEVVGAYDDEQFF
TRBV11-2	TRBJ2-1	.	.	TGTGCCAGCAGCTTAGGGGTTGGAGGCCCCTACAATGAGCAGTTCTTC	CASSLGVGGPYNEQFF
TRBV29-1	TRBJ2-7	TRBD2	.	TGCAGCGTTGAAGAGACTAGCGGCTCCTACGAGCAGTACTTC	CSVEETSGSYEQYF
TRBV7-6	TRBJ2-1	TRBD2	.	TGTGCCAGCAGCTTAAGATTAACTAGCGATCCGCGGAATGAGCAGTTCTTC	CASSLRLTSDPRNEQFF
TRBV7-9	TRBJ2-2	.	.	TGTGCCAGCAGCCAAGGTCGCAGATTCACCGGGGAGCTGTTTTTT	CASSQGRRFTGELFF
TRBV10-3	TRBJ2-1	TRBD2	.	TGTGCCATCAGTATTAGCGGGAGGGCCAATGAGCAGTTCTTC	CAISISGRANEQFF
TRBV6-1	TRBJ1-5	.	.	TGTGCCAGCAGTGATTTTTGGGATCAGCCCCAGCATTTT	CASSDFWDQPQHF
TRBV5-1	TRBJ2-7	.	.	TGCGCCAGCAGCTTCTCGCAGGGGAAATACGAGCAGTACTTC	CASSFSQGKYEQYF
TRBV5-6	TRBJ2-2	TRBD1	.	TGTGCCAGCAGCTTTGGGACAGGGTTCACCGGGGAGCTGTTTTTT	CASSFGTGFTGELFF
TRBV14	TRBJ2-2	TRBD2	.	TGTGCCAGCAGCCAATTCCAACTAGCGGGAGTTGACGGGGAGCTGTTTTTT	CASSQFQLAGVDGELFF
TRBV7-8	TRBJ2-7	TRBD2	.	TGTGCCAGCAGCTTCCTCGGGGGGACCCCCGAGCAGTACTTC	CASSFLGGTPEQYF
TRBV19	TRBJ2-1	TRBD2	.	TGTGCCACTAGCATAGCGGGAGTTTCGAATGAGCAGTTCTTC	CATSIAGVSNEQFF
TRBV9	TRBJ2-7	TRBD1	.	TGTGCCAGCAGCCTAGGACAGGGAAACTACTACGAGCAGTACTTC	CASSLGQGNYYEQYF
TRBV2	TRBJ2-7	.	.	TGTGCCAGCCGCCCAGGGGTACAGGTCTACGAGCAGTACTTC	CASRPGVQVYEQYF
TRBV10-1	TRBJ1-1	.	once	TGCGCCAGCAACAGAGGGGGGTCCACTGAAGCTTTCTTT	CASNRGGSTEAFF
TRBV11-2	TRBJ2-7	.	.	TGTGCCAGCAGCCGGGGAGGTTACGAGCAGTACTTC	CASSRGGYEQYF
TRBV27	TRBJ2-1	.	.	TGTGCCAGCAGCCAGAGCCCTCTAGGAGGTGAGCAGTTCTTC	CASSQSPLGGEQFF
TRBV27	TRBJ2-7	TRBD2	.	TGTGCCAGCAGTTTGGGTGTAAGGACTAGGGGCTACGAGCAGTACTTC	CASSLGVRTRGYEQYF
TRBV2	TRBJ1-5	.	.	TGTGCCAGCGAGGGACATAATAGCAATCAGCCCCAGCATTTT	CASEGHNSNQPQHF
TRBV9	TRBJ1-3	.	.	TGTGCCAGCACCAAGCTCGCGGGGGCCGGCGCTGGAAACACCATATATTTT	CASTKLAGAGAGNTIYF
TRBV5-6	TRBJ2-7	TRBD1	.	TGTGCCAGCAGCTTCGGGACAGGGGCCGAGCAGTACTTC	CASSFGTGAEQYF
TRBV6-6	TRBJ2-7	.	.	TGTGCCAGCAGTTACTCGCACAGCCCCTACGAGCAGTACTTC	CASSYSHSPYEQYF
TRBV6-5	TRBJ2-1	TRBD2	.	TGTGCCAGCACCTCCGGGACTAGCCCCTACAATGAGCAGTTCTTC	CASTSGTSPYNEQFF
TRBV4-2	TRBJ2-3	.	.	TGTGCCAGCATAGGGCGGGACACAGATACGCAGTATTTT	CASIGRDTDTQYF
TRBV5-4	TRBJ2-7	TRBD2	.	TGTGCCAGCAGCTTCTGGACTAGCGCACCCTACGAGCAGTACTTC	CASSFWTSAPYEQYF
TRBV13	TRBJ2-7	.	.	TGTGCCAGCAGCTTAGAAGCCGACGAGCAGTACTTC	CASSLEADEQYF
TRBV10-2	TRBJ2-7	.	.	TGCGCCAGCAGTGAAGGAACAGAGACCTACGAGCAGTACTTC	CASSEGTETYEQYF
TRBV7-6	TRBJ2-7	TRBD1	.	TGTGCCAGCGGACAGGGGGCCTACGAGCAGTACTTC	CASGQGAYEQYF
TRBV7-9	TRBJ2-7	TRBD1	once	TGTGCCAGCAGCATGGACAGGGGGGAAGAGCAGTACTTC	CASSMDRGEEQYF
TRBV19	TRBJ1-5	.	.	TGTGCCAGTAGTAACCGGGACAACCTCCTCCAGGGTCAGCCCCAGCATTTT	CASSNRDNLLQGQPQHF
TRBV27	TRBJ1-2	TRBD1	.	TGTGCCAGCAGTTTAAGCCCCGGGACAGGGAACTATGGCTACACCTTC	CASSLSPGTGNYGYTF
TRBV5-6	TRBJ2-1	.	.	TGTGCCAGCAGCTCGATATACAATGAGCAGTTCTTC	CASSSIYNEQFF
TRBV5-4	TRBJ2-5	TRBD2	once	TGTGCCAGCAGCTTGAGGCGGGAGGGGGCAGAGACCCAGTACTTC	CASSLRREGAETQYF
TRBV28	TRBJ2-3	.	.	TGTGCCAGCAGCCATTACCCCTCTCTAGCACACACAGATACGCAGTATTTT	CASSHYPSLAHTDTQYF
TRBV6-4	TRBJ2-3	.	.	TGTGCCAGCAGCCTGATACAGGGTTCGAGCACAGATACGCAGTATTTT	CASSLIQGSSTDTQYF
TRBV28	TRBJ2-1	TRBD2	.	TGTGCCAGCGGTACTAGCGGAGCCTACAATGAGCAGTTCTTC	CASGTSGAYNEQFF
TRBV7-9	TRBJ2-1	.	.	TGTGCCAGCAGCTTTTCGGAATACAATGAGCAGTTCTTC	CASSFSEYNEQFF
TRBV14	TRBJ2-7	.	.	TGTGCCAGCAGCCAAGTAACAGCCAACTCCTACGAGCAGTACTTC	CASSQVTANSYEQYF
TRBV5-1	TRBJ1-1	.	.	TGCGCCAGCAGCTTGGGACCTCTGACTTCTGAAGCTTTCTTT	CASSLGPLTSEAFF
TRBV7-9	TRBJ2-1	.	.	TGTGCCAGCAGCCGGGACTGGGGCAATGAGCAGTTCTTC	CASSRDWGNEQFF
TRBV6-1	TRBJ2-3	.	.	TGTGCCAGCAGTGAAGAGATCTTTGCAGATACGCAGTATTTT	CASSEEIFADTQYF
TRBV28	TRBJ2-7	.	.	TGTGCCAGCAGTTTTGGCAGTTCCTACGAGCAGTACTTC	CASSFGSSYEQYF
TRBV10-1	TRBJ2-5	.	.	TGCGCCAGCAGTGACCCCTCGGGAGAGCAGTACTTC	CASSDPSGEQYF
TRBV5-1	TRBJ2-1	TRBD2	.	TGCGCCAGCCGGCCCAAGAAACCGGGACTAGCCTACAATGAGCAGTTCTTC	CASRPKKPGLAYNEQFF
TRBV13	TRBJ2-1	.	.	TGTGCCAGCTCAGGTCCTGTAGCGGACACCTACAATGAGCAGTTCTTC	CASSGPVADTYNEQFF